This T cell receptor (beta chain) originates from a study of response to subunit inactivated influenza vaccine. Overall study findings and caveats: The study's authors posited that every seasonal influenza vaccination enlists few new T cells.

This clonotype has a handful of counts. No antigen is known for it. TCRdb reanalysed the RT-PCR reads using MiXCR and keeps one entry per CDR3 protein. The sample shows hundreds of thousands of distinct CDR3 sequences, around 8% of them seen only once. Germline loops: CDR1 MNHNS, CDR2 SASEGT. With V trimmed by 7 bases and J by 1 base, 9 bases remained unmatched. The CDR3 consists of 15 residues. This TCR was recovered from a man aged 50 to 69 who received an inactivated influenza vaccine. Sequenced here: PBMCs from blood, sampled around 2 years after vaccination. The genes are TRBV6-1 and TRBJ2-7; 8 nucleotides align to TRBD2. Written as DNA, the CDR3 is TGTGCCAGCACCGCGGAACTAGCGGTTTCCTACGAGCAGTACTTC. This gives the protein CASTAELAVSYEQYF.